A selection of T cell receptor beta chains follows, all from one sample in a study of blood T cell repertoires in COVID-19. Libraries were prepared by immunoSEQ multiplex PCR; TCRdb keeps only in-frame clonotypes and omits some of them. The sample contains hundreds of thousands of clones, 75% to 90% of which appear only once. Sequenced sample: PBMCs or T cells enriched from blood (not recorded which). The source is a woman between 50 and 59 years old who had recovered from COVID-19. Each CDR3 is given with its conserved first and last residue. Each record gives: clone size, J gene, D gene, V gene, CDR3 protein, CDR3 DNA. D genes are given only for firm matches. Rows give clone size only sometimes, using once, few, many, or a class for an expanded clone.

size: few
J: TRBJ2-7
D: TRBD2
V: TRBV3-1/TRBV3-2
CDR3: CASSQGLAGDTYEQYF
DNA: TGTGCCAGCAGCCAAGGACTAGCGGGGGACACCTACGAGCAGTACTTC

size: -
J: TRBJ2-4
D: -
V: TRBV5-1
CDR3: CASSPEVAKNIQYF
DNA: TGCGCCAGCAGCCCCGAGGTAGCCAAAAACATTCAGTACTTC

size: -
J: TRBJ2-2
D: -
V: TRBV18
CDR3: CASSPTGFANTGELFF
DNA: TGTGCCAGCTCACCTACAGGGTTCGCGAACACCGGGGAGCTGTTTTTT

size: many
J: TRBJ1-6
D: -
V: TRBV6-6
CDR3: CASSPDSRRSYNSPLHF
DNA: TGTGCCAGCAGTCCCGACAGCCGAAGGTCCTATAATTCACCCCTCCACTTT

size: -
J: TRBJ2-5
D: TRBD1
V: TRBV18
CDR3: CASSPGGRGSRETQYF
DNA: TGTGCCAGCTCACCAGGAGGCAGGGGGAGTAGAGAGACCCAGTACTTC

size: -
J: TRBJ2-1
D: -
V: TRBV10-3
CDR3: CAISESAAIISYNEQFF
DNA: TGTGCCATCAGTGAGTCAGCTGCCATAATCTCCTACAATGAGCAGTTCTTC

size: once
J: TRBJ2-3
D: TRBD2
V: TRBV4-1
CDR3: CASSHLLGGGDSTDTQYF
DNA: TGCGCCAGCAGCCATTTACTAGGCGGGGGGGATAGCACAGATACGCAGTATTTT

size: -
J: TRBJ1-3
D: -
V: TRBV11-1
CDR3: CASSLSYSGNTIYF
DNA: TGTGCCAGCAGCCTATCCTACTCTGGAAACACCATATATTTT

size: -
J: TRBJ1-1
D: -
V: TRBV6-5
CDR3: CASTHGGGFDTEAFF
DNA: TGTGCCAGCACCCATGGGGGGGGTTTCGACACTGAAGCTTTCTTT

size: -
J: TRBJ2-1
D: TRBD2
V: TRBV19
CDR3: CASSAPGLAGGYNEQFF
DNA: TGTGCCAGTAGTGCCCCAGGACTAGCGGGGGGATACAATGAGCAGTTCTTC

size: -
J: TRBJ2-7
D: TRBD1
V: TRBV6-5
CDR3: CASSYQGATYEQYF
DNA: TGTGCCAGCAGTTACCAGGGGGCGACCTACGAGCAGTACTTC

size: few
J: TRBJ1-1
D: -
V: TRBV2
CDR3: CASGQPENTEAFF
DNA: TGTGCCAGCGGGCAGCCCGAGAACACTGAAGCTTTCTTT

size: -
J: TRBJ1-5
D: TRBD1
V: TRBV6-5
CDR3: CASRLTGVSQPQHF
DNA: TGTGCCAGCAGGCTAACAGGGGTCAGTCAGCCCCAGCATTTT

size: -
J: TRBJ2-6
D: TRBD1
V: TRBV19
CDR3: CASRDRASGANVLTF
DNA: TGTGCCAGCCGGGACAGGGCCTCTGGGGCCAACGTCCTGACTTTC

size: -
J: TRBJ1-1
D: -
V: TRBV27
CDR3: CASSSTSGRAPEAFF
DNA: TGTGCCAGCAGTTCTACATCGGGAAGGGCGCCTGAAGCTTTCTTT

size: few
J: TRBJ2-2
D: -
V: TRBV7-9
CDR3: CASSLARFGGELFF
DNA: TGTGCCAGCAGCTTAGCCCGGTTCGGCGGGGAGCTGTTTTTT

size: once
J: TRBJ2-5
D: -
V: TRBV6-2/TRBV6-3
CDR3: CASSFSRETQYF
DNA: TGTGCCAGCAGTTTTTCCCGGGAGACCCAGTACTTC

size: once
J: TRBJ2-7
D: -
V: TRBV9
CDR3: CASSAQGPYEQYF
DNA: TGTGCCAGCAGCGCCCAGGGGCCCTACGAGCAGTACTTC

size: -
J: TRBJ1-5
D: -
V: TRBV6-1
CDR3: CASSEFDGGGNQPQHF
DNA: TGTGCCAGCAGTGAATTCGACGGAGGGGGCAATCAGCCCCAGCATTTT

size: -
J: TRBJ2-1
D: TRBD2
V: TRBV9
CDR3: CASSPSGGPYNEQFF
DNA: TGTGCCAGCAGCCCAAGCGGGGGGCCCTACAATGAGCAGTTCTTC

size: -
J: TRBJ2-7
D: -
V: TRBV10-3
CDR3: CAISEPRDEQYF
DNA: TGTGCCATCAGTGAGCCCCGTGACGAGCAGTACTTC

size: -
J: TRBJ2-7
D: -
V: TRBV12-3/TRBV12-4
CDR3: CASSPREAYEQYF
DNA: TGTGCCAGCAGTCCACGGGAAGCCTACGAGCAGTACTTC

size: -
J: TRBJ1-2
D: -
V: TRBV28
CDR3: CASSLRGPYGYTF
DNA: TGTGCCAGCAGTTTAAGAGGGCCTTATGGCTACACCTTC

size: once
J: TRBJ1-2
D: TRBD1
V: TRBV27
CDR3: CASSPRQGINYGYTF
DNA: TGTGCCAGCAGTCCCAGACAGGGGATTAACTATGGCTACACCTTC

size: -
J: TRBJ2-7
D: TRBD2
V: TRBV29-1
CDR3: CSMKSGDYVQYF
DNA: TGCAGCATGAAAAGCGGGGACTATGTGCAGTACTTC

size: -
J: TRBJ2-2
D: -
V: TRBV7-3
CDR3: CASGLSQDTGELFF
DNA: TGTGCCAGCGGACTCTCCCAAGACACCGGGGAGCTGTTTTTT

size: -
J: TRBJ2-1
D: TRBD2
V: TRBV18
CDR3: CASSEGTTDFREQFF
DNA: TGTGCCAGCTCTGAAGGGACTACCGATTTCAGAGAGCAGTTCTTC

size: -
J: TRBJ1-6
D: TRBD1
V: TRBV5-4
CDR3: CASSLPGTVDNSPLHF
DNA: TGTGCCAGCAGCTTGCCCGGGACAGTAGATAATTCACCCCTCCACTTT

size: few
J: TRBJ1-2
D: TRBD1
V: TRBV10-3
CDR3: CATAREQGKDYGYTF
DNA: TGTGCCACCGCCCGCGAACAGGGGAAGGACTATGGCTACACCTTC

size: -
J: TRBJ1-4
D: TRBD1
V: TRBV15
CDR3: CATSRLKGAGINEKLFF
DNA: TGTGCCACCAGCAGGCTCAAGGGGGCAGGGATTAATGAAAAACTGTTTTTT

size: -
J: TRBJ1-1
D: -
V: TRBV19
CDR3: CASSMSPDMNTEAFF
DNA: TGTGCCAGTAGTATGAGTCCGGACATGAACACTGAAGCTTTCTTT

size: -
J: TRBJ1-1
D: -
V: TRBV5-1
CDR3: CASSLSRNTEAFF
DNA: TGCGCCAGCAGCTTGTCCCGGAACACTGAAGCTTTCTTT

size: -
J: TRBJ1-5
D: TRBD1
V: TRBV18
CDR3: CASSPQGAAQPQHF
DNA: TGTGCCAGCTCACCACAGGGGGCTGCTCAGCCCCAGCATTTT

size: -
J: TRBJ2-2
D: -
V: TRBV27
CDR3: CASSFDRRNTGELFF
DNA: TGTGCCAGCAGTTTCGACAGGCGGAACACCGGGGAGCTGTTTTTT

size: -
J: TRBJ1-6
D: -
V: TRBV3-1/TRBV3-2
CDR3: CASSYLREFNSPLHF
DNA: TGTGCCAGCAGCTACCTCAGGGAATTTAATTCACCCCTCCACTTT

size: few
J: TRBJ1-2
D: TRBD1
V: TRBV19
CDR3: CASSGTAGGYGYTF
DNA: TGTGCCAGTAGTGGGACAGCAGGAGGCTATGGCTACACCTTC

size: few
J: TRBJ1-1
D: -
V: TRBV3-1/TRBV3-2
CDR3: CASSQGPGAFF
DNA: TGTGCCAGCAGCCAGGGTCCGGGAGCTTTCTTT

size: -
J: TRBJ2-1
D: TRBD2
V: TRBV7-2
CDR3: CASRRGGQSYNEQFF
DNA: TGTGCCAGCAGGCGGGGGGGGCAGTCCTACAATGAGCAGTTCTTC

size: -
J: TRBJ1-3
D: TRBD1
V: TRBV3-1/TRBV3-2
CDR3: CASSRTGSSGNTIYF
DNA: TGTGCCAGCAGCCGGACAGGGAGCTCTGGAAACACCATATATTTT

size: -
J: TRBJ2-3
D: -
V: TRBV12-3/TRBV12-4
CDR3: CASRADFRDTQYF
DNA: TGTGCCAGCAGGGCGGACTTCCGAGATACGCAGTATTTT

size: once
J: TRBJ2-3
D: -
V: TRBV12-3/TRBV12-4
CDR3: CASSLSSTDTQYF
DNA: TGTGCCAGCAGTTTAAGCTCCACAGATACGCAGTATTTT

size: -
J: TRBJ1-2
D: TRBD1
V: TRBV5-6
CDR3: CASSFRQGALSGYGYTF
DNA: TGTGCCAGCAGCTTTCGACAGGGGGCTCTCAGCGGCTATGGCTACACCTTC

size: once
J: TRBJ2-3
D: TRBD2
V: TRBV5-6
CDR3: CASSFFPSGGAVHTQYF
DNA: TGTGCCAGCAGCTTTTTTCCTAGCGGGGGGGCCGTGCATACGCAGTATTTT

size: -
J: TRBJ2-2
D: TRBD2
V: TRBV7-3
CDR3: CASSARGGVNTGELFF
DNA: TGTGCCAGCAGCGCCCGCGGGGGGGTGAACACCGGGGAGCTGTTTTTT

size: once
J: TRBJ2-7
D: TRBD1
V: TRBV4-1
CDR3: CASSPDRGEQYF
DNA: TGCGCCAGCAGCCCCGACAGGGGCGAGCAGTACTTC

size: few
J: TRBJ2-5
D: TRBD2
V: TRBV10-2
CDR3: CASRQRGGHQETQYF
DNA: TGCGCCAGCAGGCAACGGGGGGGACACCAAGAGACCCAGTACTTC

size: -
J: TRBJ2-1
D: -
V: TRBV19
CDR3: CASSIGAYNEQFF
DNA: TGTGCCAGTAGTATAGGGGCGTACAATGAGCAGTTCTTC

size: -
J: TRBJ2-7
D: -
V: TRBV25-1
CDR3: CASSAGMGEQYF
DNA: TGTGCCAGCAGTGCCGGGATGGGGGAGCAGTACTTC

size: -
J: TRBJ2-1
D: TRBD1
V: TRBV13
CDR3: CASSLTTGYNEQFF
DNA: TGTGCCAGCAGCCTGACGACAGGGTACAATGAGCAGTTCTTC

size: -
J: TRBJ1-2
D: TRBD1
V: TRBV27
CDR3: CASSPTGTAYGYTF
DNA: TGTGCCAGCAGCCCAACCGGGACAGCCTATGGCTACACCTTC

size: -
J: TRBJ2-3
D: -
V: TRBV6-2/TRBV6-3
CDR3: CASSYGTGFPDTQYF
DNA: TGTGCCAGCAGTTACGGAACAGGATTCCCAGATACGCAGTATTTT

size: -
J: TRBJ1-1
D: TRBD1
V: TRBV25-1
CDR3: CASNPAGDRGPTEAFF
DNA: TGTGCCAGCAATCCGGCGGGGGACAGGGGGCCAACTGAAGCTTTCTTT

size: -
J: TRBJ2-1
D: TRBD2
V: TRBV12-5
CDR3: CASGWTSGRYNEQFF
DNA: TGTGCTAGTGGTTGGACTAGCGGGAGGTACAATGAGCAGTTCTTC

size: -
J: TRBJ1-4
D: -
V: TRBV18
CDR3: CASSPVQANEKLFF
DNA: TGTGCCAGCTCACCAGTCCAGGCTAATGAAAAACTGTTTTTT

size: once
J: TRBJ1-1
D: -
V: TRBV19
CDR3: CASSITAGEAFF
DNA: TGTGCCAGTAGTATAACGGCGGGTGAAGCTTTCTTT

size: -
J: TRBJ2-5
D: TRBD2
V: TRBV7-2
CDR3: CASSSLIGRGGETQYF
DNA: TGTGCCAGCAGCTCCCTAATCGGGAGGGGAGGAGAGACCCAGTACTTC